This TCR beta chain emerged from a study of PD-1 blockade in classical Hodgkin lymphoma. The overall study: Intravenous delivery of nivolumab at 3 mg/kg to patients occurred every 2 weeks.

Each patient experienced a relapse that followed autologous stem cell transplantation, and brentuximab vedotin exposure varied. The table came from immunoSEQ multiplex PCR; TCRdb's copy has only in-frame clones and leaves some out. The sample lists more than 35,000 clones, just over 85% seen once, with approximately 7.5% in the top ten. Study-level results: When set against healthy donors, newly diagnosed patients were reported to show lower baseline TCR diversity.

In regard to this clone: Its antigen is unknown.

This receptor was taken from a human donor with classical Hodgkin lymphoma. This sample comprised peripheral blood mononuclear cells (PBMCs), obtained before the second cycle of nivolumab.

CDR3 nucleotide sequence: TGTGCCAGCAGCTTAGCGCGACAACCCGCCTATGGCTACACCTTC. This sequence encodes CASSLARQPAYGYTF. The rearrangement uses TRBV7-9 and TRBJ1-2; D is ambiguous. CDR1 is SEHNR, CDR2 FQNEAQ, per germline (reference sequence). This CDR3 has 15 amino acids. V lost 0 bases, J lost 4 bases, and 12 bases lay in between.